Listed below are T cell receptor beta chains from one sample, sequenced in a study of T cell responses to AZD1222 COVID-19 vaccine. Repertoires were generated with immunoSEQ multiplex PCR, while TCRdb's copy carries only in-frame clones and drops some. Of over 120,000 clones detected, about 93% appear once; the ten largest clones hold around 5%. Sequenced material: peripheral blood, taken on day 0 of AZD1222 vaccination. These receptors all come from an adult in good health. Each CDR3 is given with its conserved first and last residue. The D gene is left open where the match is weak.

j_call v_call d_call cdr3_aa cdr3_nt
TRBJ1-3 TRBV7-8 . CASSLGIQSSGNTIYF TGTGCCAGCAGCTTAGGCATACAGAGCTCTGGAAACACCATATATTTT
TRBJ2-2 TRBV24-1 TRBD1 CATSDDTGGAWNTGELFF TGTGCCACCAGTGATGACACAGGGGGCGCTTGGAACACCGGGGAGCTGTTTTTT
TRBJ2-1 TRBV30 . CACSGYNEQFF TGTGCCTGTAGCGGATACAATGAGCAGTTCTTC
TRBJ2-5 TRBV5-1 TRBD2 CASSSNGLAGGETQYF TGCGCCAGCAGCTCTAATGGACTAGCGGGAGGTGAGACCCAGTACTTC
TRBJ2-6 TRBV19 . CASSMDSGPGANVLTF TGTGCCAGTAGTATGGACAGTGGCCCTGGGGCCAACGTCCTGACTTTC
TRBJ1-3 TRBV5-1 . CASSFNSGNTIYF TGCGCCAGCAGCTTCAACTCTGGAAACACCATATATTTT
TRBJ2-2 TRBV9 TRBD2 CASSVEGLAGTGELFF TGTGCCAGCAGCGTAGAAGGACTAGCGGGAACCGGGGAGCTGTTTTTT
TRBJ2-5 TRBV2 TRBD2 CASSELGLAGQETQYF TGTGCCAGCAGTGAATTAGGACTAGCGGGACAAGAGACCCAGTACTTC
TRBJ2-7 TRBV7-8 TRBD1 CASSRDSLFLGQYF TGTGCCAGCAGTAGGGACAGCTTATTTTTGGGGCAGTACTTC
TRBJ2-7 TRBV30 TRBD2 CAWSVLEREGSYEQYF TGTGCCTGGAGTGTACTGGAGCGGGAGGGGTCCTACGAGCAGTACTTC
TRBJ2-1 TRBV7-3 . CASSHRTVNNEQFF TGTGCCAGCAGTCACCGGACAGTTAACAATGAGCAGTTCTTC
TRBJ1-2 TRBV28 . CASRIQETYGYTF TGTGCCAGCAGAATACAGGAAACCTATGGCTACACCTTC
TRBJ1-1 TRBV5-4 TRBD1 CASSPGQVSQAFF TGTGCCAGCAGCCCGGGACAGGTTTCCCAAGCTTTCTTT
TRBJ2-2 TRBV18 . CASSPPSPRDTGELFF TGTGCCAGCTCACCACCATCCCCCAGGGACACCGGGGAGCTGTTTTTT
TRBJ1-6 TRBV5-1 . CASSLRGSSYNSPLHF TGCGCCAGCAGCTTGCGAGGGAGCTCCTATAATTCACCCCTCCACTTT
TRBJ2-7 TRBV19 TRBD1 CASSSIQGVSYEQYF TGTGCCAGTAGTTCTATACAGGGGGTCTCCTACGAGCAGTACTTC
TRBJ2-6 TRBV11-2 TRBD1 CASSSVQGQPPVTF TGTGCCAGCAGCTCCGTACAGGGACAGCCACCCGTGACTTTC
TRBJ1-6 TRBV4-1 TRBD1 CASSQGSGGRNNSPLHF TGCGCCAGCAGCCAGGGGTCAGGGGGCAGGAATAATTCACCCCTCCACTTT
TRBJ2-1 TRBV11-3 TRBD2 CASCLRGGRGNEQFF TGTGCCAGCTGCTTACGGGGCGGGAGGGGCAATGAGCAGTTCTTC
TRBJ2-2 TRBV6-5 . CAGGQNTGELFF TGTGCCGGGGGACAGAACACCGGGGAGCTGTTTTTT
TRBJ1-3 TRBV28 . CASSSPATGNTIYF TGTGCCAGCAGTTCCCCTGCGACTGGAAACACCATATATTTT
TRBJ2-3 TRBV24-1 TRBD1 CATSSPGQGADTQYF TGTGCCACCAGCTCTCCGGGACAGGGTGCAGATACGCAGTATTTT
TRBJ1-1 TRBV18 TRBD1 CASSRTGGTEAFF TGTGCCAGCTCACGAACAGGGGGCACTGAAGCTTTCTTT